The clone carrying this T cell receptor beta chain was seen a single time. Each sample yielded at least 6 million isolated PBMCs. Each sample yielded at least 5 micrograms of PBMC total RNA. The data were taken from a study of blood T cells in healthy people across ages. The overall study: The capture of about one barcoded beta molecule per two T cells was achieved by template switching.

For the second PCR, which ran for about 7 to 11 cycles, a sample-barcoded 5' primer and a J-beta primer mix were used. TCRdb redid the calling of the 5' RACE reads with MiXCR, one entry per CDR3 protein. The data contain hundreds of thousands of distinct CDR3 sequences, 40% to 50% of them singletons. Trimming stripped 5 bases from V and 10 bases from J, with 27 bases between. The CDR3 contains 17 residues. The receptor was isolated from a man aged 60-69 years in good health. The V gene is TRBV12-3 or TRBV12-4, the J gene TRBJ2-1, with D possibly being TRBD1 or TRBD2 (6 bases each). Material: blood. The DNA of the CDR3 is TGTGCCAGCAGTGGGGCCGATGGGGGGACAAAACTCTACGAGCAGTTCTTC. The encoded protein is CASSGADGGTKLYEQFF.